The next 20 T cell receptor beta chains were all read from a single sample in a study of Ad26.COV2.S vaccination and SARS-CoV-2 variants. Clones were sequenced by immunoSEQ multiplex PCR, and TCRdb holds only the in-frame ones, with some missing. The table has hundreds of thousands of clones, 80% to 90% seen once; the top ten hold nearly 1.5%. Treatment denoted: roughly 20 received Ad26.COV2.S at low or high dose, single or two shots; about 5 received placebo; per-sample allocation not given. Samples came from day 63 after the first vaccine or placebo injection. The material was peripheral blood, obtained in a trial of Ad26.COV2.S vaccine versus placebo. The receptors shown here come from a person between 18 and 65 years old who received the Ad26.COV2.S COVID-19 vaccine or a placebo.

This clone was counted once. The V gene is TRBV4-2, the J gene TRBJ2-2; 11 bases are a match to TRBD2. The junction had 5 bases not matched to a gene; V was cut back by 4 bases and J by 4 bases. Germline CDR1 LGHNA, CDR2 YNFKEQ. The CDR3 loop spans 16 amino acids. This CDR3 is CASSPRLAGPTGELFF. In nucleotides, the CDR3 is TGTGCCAGCAGCCCTAGACTAGCGGGACCCACCGGGGAGCTGTTTTTT.

V gene TRBV27 combines with J gene TRBJ2-7; 7 positions agree with TRBD1. Germline loops: CDR1 MNHEY, CDR2 SMNVEV (reference sequence). The ends lost 5 bases at V and 3 bases at J; junction bases unmatched: 13. CDR3 length: 16 residues. The CDR3 sequence: CASSRHLGTAFYEQYF. The CDR3 DNA reads TGTGCCAGCAGTCGGCACCTAGGGACAGCTTTCTACGAGCAGTACTTC.

A single count supports this clone. The rearrangement joins TRBV3-1 (or the pseudogene TRBV3-2) to TRBJ2-7; 9 bases are shared with TRBD2. This CDR3 is 16 amino acids long. V shed 1 base, J shed 2 bases, and the junction held 6 bases outside the gene matches. Germline V gives CDR1 LGHDT, CDR2 YNNKEL (reference sequence). CDR3 sequence reads: CASSQGPSGRTYEQYF. The CDR3 coding sequence is TGTGCCAGCAGCCAAGGGCCCAGCGGGAGGACCTACGAGCAGTACTTC.

This CDR3 is CASSPRGRSSYNSPLHF. The DNA of the CDR3 is TGTGCCAGCAGCCCGAGAGGCCGGAGCTCCTATAATTCACCCCTCCACTTT. The V gene is TRBV13, the J gene TRBJ1-6; D not certain. The CDR3 extends over 17 amino acids. CDR1 PRHDT and CDR2 FYEKMQ come from the germline V gene (reference sequence). V was pared by 5 bases and J by 0 bases, with 14 bases between.

The gene calls are TRBV6-5 and TRBJ1-2, with D maybe TRBD1 (5 bases). CDR3 length: 13 amino acids. Trimming cost V 6 bases and J 4 bases, with 12 bases left between them. CDR1 MNHEY and CDR2 SVGAGI come from the germline V gene. Here the CDR3 DNA reads TGTGCCAGCAGCATGTGGGGGGGCTATGGCTACACCTTC. This gives the protein CASSMWGGYGYTF.

The V gene is TRBV30, the J gene TRBJ1-6; 8 bases are shared with TRBD1. This CDR3 is 14 amino acids long. V lost 5 bases, J lost 8 bases, and 8 bases stayed unmatched. Germline-derived CDR1 and CDR2 are GTSNPN and SVGIG (reference sequence). The CDR3 region has the DNA TGTGCCTGGCGCAGGGGGCTTTGGGATTCACCCCTCCACTTT. This sequence encodes CAWRRGLWDSPLHF.

The chain couples TRBV5-4 to TRBJ1-4, with D perhaps TRBD1 (6 bases). The CDR3 is made up of 15 amino acids. CDR1 SGHNT and CDR2 YYREEE come from the germline V gene (reference sequence). V was clipped by 7 bases and J by 4 bases, with 17 bases between them. CDR3 residues: CASGPGTPLNEKLFF. CDR3 nucleotide sequence: TGTGCCAGCGGGCCGGGGACACCTCTTAATGAAAAACTGTTTTTT.

The chain joins TRBV5-1 to TRBJ2-2; perhaps TRBD2 as D (5 bases). V lost 0 bases and J 7 bases, leaving 16 bases between the germline ends. Germline values: CDR1 SGHRS, CDR2 YFSETQ. The CDR3 extends over 16 amino acids. CDR3 in amino acids: CASSLAKRSEGGELFF. The DNA of the CDR3 is TGCGCCAGCAGCTTGGCCAAGAGGAGCGAGGGCGGGGAGCTGTTTTTT.

The chain links TRBV19 to TRBJ2-3; 7 bases map to TRBD1. CDR1 LNHDA and CDR2 SQIVND come from the germline V gene (reference sequence). The CDR3 has 14 amino acids. The V gene end was trimmed by 8 bases and the J gene end by 4 bases; junction bases not matched to a gene: 9. CDR3 nucleotide sequence: TGTGCCAGTTCCCGCGACAGGGTGTCAGATACGCAGTATTTT. This encodes CASSRDRVSDTQYF.

The chain joins TRBV4-3 to TRBJ2-7, with D possibly being TRBD2 (5 bases). CDR1 and CDR2 from the germline V gene are LGHNA and YSLEER. The CDR3 runs to 15 residues. V was pared by 3 bases and J by 2 bases, with 14 bases between. For the CDR3, the DNA is TGCGCCAGCAGCCACGCCCCGGAGGCCCCCTACGAGCAGTACTTC. Residues: CASSHAPEAPYEQYF.

The chain has TRBV9 and TRBJ2-5; no clear D. CDR1 and CDR2 (germline): SGDLS, YYNGEE. The CDR3 has 15 residues. V was pared by 0 bases and J by 5 bases, with 14 bases between. DNA of the CDR3: TGTGCCAGCAGCGTAGCAGGAATTGAAGAGGAGACCCAGTACTTC. Amino acids: CASSVAGIEEETQYF.

The chain recombines TRBV19 with TRBJ1-1; 7 nucleotides line up with TRBD1. J gave up 1 base and V 6 bases, and 2 bases lay outside the gene matches. Germline V CDR1 and CDR2: LNHDA, SQIVND (reference sequence). CDR3 length equals 13 residues. The CDR3 bases are TGTGCCAGTAGCCGGGACAGGAACACTGAAGCTTTCTTT. Its protein product is CASSRDRNTEAFF.

The chain's CDR3 is CASSPRGQGMNTEAFF. The CDR3 nucleotides read TGCGCCAGCAGCCCGCGAGGACAGGGAATGAACACTGAAGCTTTCTTT. V is TRBV4-3 and J is TRBJ1-1; the match to TRBD1 covers 8 bases. J was trimmed by 0 bases and V by 4 bases; bases with no gene match: 7. Looked up from germline, CDR1 is LGHNA and CDR2 is YSLEER. The CDR3 is made up of 16 amino acids.

The chain uses TRBV6-5 and TRBJ2-4; TRBD2 matches at 11 bases. V lost 6 bases, J lost 5 bases, and 6 bases stayed unmatched. Per the germline V gene, CDR1 is MNHEY and CDR2 is SVGAGI. CDR3 size: 15 residues. The CDR3 DNA reads TGTGCCAGCAGGCTTAGCGGGGGGGCCGAAAACATTCAGTACTTC. This gives the protein CASRLSGGAENIQYF.

The chain carries TRBV7-8 and TRBJ1-5; TRBD1 agrees at 7 bases. V lost 1 base and J lost 7; bases outside the gene matches: 7. This CDR3 region has 15 residues. The germline CDR1 and CDR2 sequences are SGHVS and FQNEAQ. The CDR3 sequence is CASSLEGAGPQPQHF. CDR3 sequence (DNA): TGTGCCAGCAGCTTAGAGGGGGCAGGGCCCCAGCCCCAGCATTTT.

This rearrangement joins TRBV5-6 to TRBJ1-2, with 7 bases identical to TRBD1. CDR1 and CDR2 from the germline V gene are SGHDT and YYEEEE. The V segment lost 2 bases and the J segment 5 bases; nucleotides outside the gene matches: 12. This CDR3 is built from 16 residues. The CDR3 coding sequence is TGTGCCAGCAGCTTTGGGCGGGACAGCCCTTGGTATGGCTACACCTTC. Amino acid sequence: CASSFGRDSPWYGYTF.

CDR3 residues: CASSYWGTDQPQHF. CDR3 nucleotide sequence: TGTGCCAGCAGTTACTGGGGTACGGATCAGCCCCAGCATTTT. The rearrangement joins TRBV6-5 to TRBJ1-5; unclear D gene. This CDR3 spans 14 amino acids. Germline V lookup: CDR1 MNHEY, CDR2 SVGAGI. Trimming took off 1 base at V and 5 bases at J, with 9 bases between the two ends.

The chain is built from TRBV20-1 and TRBJ1-2; D unclear. The V and J ends lost 6 bases and 5 bases respectively, with 7 bases between them. Germline CDR1 reads DFQATT; CDR2 reads SNEGSKA (reference sequence). The CDR3 is made up of 10 amino acids. CDR3 sequence (DNA): TGCAGTGCCCCGTATTATGGCTACACCTTC. It encodes CSAPYYGYTF.

The J gene is TRBJ2-7, the V gene TRBV11-2; 7 bases agree with TRBD1. The CDR3 runs 14 residues. Germline loops: CDR1 SGHAT, CDR2 FQNNGV. The trim removed 5 bases at V and 2 bases at J, leaving 6 bases unmatched. CDR3 amino acids: CASSRDSITYEQYF. Written as DNA, the CDR3 is TGTGCCAGCAGCCGGGACAGCATTACCTACGAGCAGTACTTC.

The V call is TRBV14, the J call TRBJ2-4; 7 bases are shared with TRBD1. From germline, CDR1 is SGHDN and CDR2 FVKESK. The CDR3 sequence is 14 residues long. Losses at the gene ends were 4 bases for V and 6 bases for J; bases not matched to a gene: 6. CDR3 nucleotide sequence: TGTGCCAGCAGCCCCAGGACAGGTTTAAACATTCAGTACTTC. It specifies CASSPRTGLNIQYF.